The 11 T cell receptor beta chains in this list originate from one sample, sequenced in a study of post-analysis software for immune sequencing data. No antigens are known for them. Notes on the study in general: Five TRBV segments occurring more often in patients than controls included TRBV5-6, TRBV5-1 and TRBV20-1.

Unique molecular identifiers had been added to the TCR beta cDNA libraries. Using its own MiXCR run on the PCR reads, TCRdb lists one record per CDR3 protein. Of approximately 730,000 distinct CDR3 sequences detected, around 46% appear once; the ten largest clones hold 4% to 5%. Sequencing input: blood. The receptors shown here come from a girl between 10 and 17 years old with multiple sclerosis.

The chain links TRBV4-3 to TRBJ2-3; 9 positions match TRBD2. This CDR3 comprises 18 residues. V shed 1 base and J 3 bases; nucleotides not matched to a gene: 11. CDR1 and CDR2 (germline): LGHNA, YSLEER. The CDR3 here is CASSQAFRAGGETDTQYF. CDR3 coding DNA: TGCGCCAGCAGCCAAGCTTTTCGGGCGGGAGGGGAGACAGATACGCAGTATTTT.

CDR3 DNA: TGTGCCAGCAGTTCGGACCGGACTAGCGGGGATGATACGCAGTATTTT. Amino acids: CASSSDRTSGDDTQYF. V usage is TRBV6-6 and J usage is TRBJ2-3; 12 bases are a match to TRBD2. The J segment lost 6 bases and the V segment lost 4 bases, leaving 8 bases of the junction unmatched. The CDR3 runs 16 residues. CDR1 is MNHNY, CDR2 SVGAGI, per germline (reference sequence).

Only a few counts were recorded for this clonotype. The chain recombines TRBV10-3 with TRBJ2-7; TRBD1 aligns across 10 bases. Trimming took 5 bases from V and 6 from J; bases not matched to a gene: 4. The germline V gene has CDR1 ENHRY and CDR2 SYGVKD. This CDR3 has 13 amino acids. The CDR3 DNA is TGTGCCATCAGTTCGCGGACAGGGGGCGAGCAGTACTTC. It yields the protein CAISSRTGGEQYF.

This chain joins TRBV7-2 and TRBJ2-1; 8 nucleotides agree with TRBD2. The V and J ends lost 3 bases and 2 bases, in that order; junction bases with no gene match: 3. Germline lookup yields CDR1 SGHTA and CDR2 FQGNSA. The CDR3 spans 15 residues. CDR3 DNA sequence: TGTGCCAGCAGCTTCGTACTAGCGGCCTACAATGAGCAGTTCTTC. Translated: CASSFVLAAYNEQFF.

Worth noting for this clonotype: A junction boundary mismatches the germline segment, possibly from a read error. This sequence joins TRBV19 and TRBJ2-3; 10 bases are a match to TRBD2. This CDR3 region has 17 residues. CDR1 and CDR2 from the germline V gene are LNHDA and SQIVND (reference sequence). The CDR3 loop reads CASSPEGLAGVPDTQYF. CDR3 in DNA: TGTGCTAGTAGTCCTGAAGGGCTAGCGGGAGTCCCAGATACGCAGTATTTT.

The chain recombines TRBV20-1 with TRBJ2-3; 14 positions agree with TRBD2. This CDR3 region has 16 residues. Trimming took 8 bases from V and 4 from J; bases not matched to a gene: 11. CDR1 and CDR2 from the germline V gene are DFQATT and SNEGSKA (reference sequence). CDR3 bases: TGCAGTTCGGCGGGGACTAGCGGGAGAGAGGCAGATACGCAGTATTTT. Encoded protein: CSSAGTSGREADTQYF.

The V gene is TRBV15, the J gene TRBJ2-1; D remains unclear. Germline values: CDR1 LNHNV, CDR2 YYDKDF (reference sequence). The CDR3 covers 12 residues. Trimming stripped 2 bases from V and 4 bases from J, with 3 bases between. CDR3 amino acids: CATSRPYNEQFF. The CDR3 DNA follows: TGTGCCACCAGCAGACCTTACAATGAGCAGTTCTTC.

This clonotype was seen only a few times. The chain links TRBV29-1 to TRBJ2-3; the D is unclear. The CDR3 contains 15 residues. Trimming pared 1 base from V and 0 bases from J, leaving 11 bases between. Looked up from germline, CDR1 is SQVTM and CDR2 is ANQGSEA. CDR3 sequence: CSVEGGSLSTDTQYF. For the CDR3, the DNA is TGCAGCGTTGAAGGAGGCAGCCTTAGCACAGATACGCAGTATTTT.

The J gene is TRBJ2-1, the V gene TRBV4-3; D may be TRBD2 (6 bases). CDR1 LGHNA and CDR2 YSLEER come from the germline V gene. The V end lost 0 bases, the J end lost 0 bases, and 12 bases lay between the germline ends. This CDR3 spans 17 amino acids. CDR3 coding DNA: TGCGCCAGCAGCCAAGATCCGGGACTCAGCTCCTACAATGAGCAGTTCTTC. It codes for CASSQDPGLSSYNEQFF.

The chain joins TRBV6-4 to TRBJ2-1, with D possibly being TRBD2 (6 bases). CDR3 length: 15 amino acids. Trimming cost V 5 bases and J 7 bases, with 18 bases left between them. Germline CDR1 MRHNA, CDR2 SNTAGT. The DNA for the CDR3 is TGTGCCAGCAGTCCACTAGGTGGAGGGGTGAATGAGCAGTTCTTC. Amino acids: CASSPLGGGVNEQFF.

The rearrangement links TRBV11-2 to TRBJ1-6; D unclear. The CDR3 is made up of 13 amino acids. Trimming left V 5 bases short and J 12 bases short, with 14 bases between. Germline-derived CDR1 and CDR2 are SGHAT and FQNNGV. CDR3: CASSPAEAGPLHF. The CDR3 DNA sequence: TGTGCCAGCAGCCCCGCGGAGGCAGGACCCCTCCACTTT.